The T cell receptor beta chain under discussion was sequenced for a study of identical twins. Study-wide findings and caveats: Sequences that were out-of-frame, alpha and twin-shared displayed an excess of low generation probability.

TCRdb re-analysed the 5' RACE reads in MiXCR, keeping a single row per CDR3 protein. The sample carries 450,000 to 650,000 distinct CDR3 sequences, 7.5% to 10% recorded once. V lost 4 bases and J 2 bases, leaving 12 bases between the germline ends. Germline CDR1 and CDR2: SNHLY and FYNNEI. This CDR3 has 15 residues. As concerns this clonotype: Its matching antigen is unknown.

The same data also went into a second study, on yellow fever vaccine responses in identical twins.

Sequenced material: PBMCs. This receptor was identified in a woman between 18 and 29 years old in good health. This chain links TRBV2 with TRBJ1-5; D may be TRBD1 (5 bases). The chain's CDR3 is CASSVGGAGNQPQHF. Here the CDR3 DNA reads TGTGCCAGCAGTGTCGGAGGGGCGGGCAATCAGCCCCAGCATTTT.